This TCR beta chain was recovered during a study of T cells after yellow fever vaccination. Overall study context: The authors prepared low-cell-number fractions using SMART-Seq v4 Ultra Low Input.

Between the trimmed V and J ends, which lost 4 bases and 4 bases, there was a span of 16 bases. This CDR3 has 15 amino acids. Looked up from germline, CDR1 is SGHAT and CDR2 is FQNNGV. Findings of the study overall: Contamination of FACS-sorted repertoires by abundant clonotypes from the bulk population could occur.

This clonotype has more than one count but fewer than ten. Its matching antigen is unknown. UMIs were added to TCR cDNA along with a universal primer site when it was made by 5'RACE template switching. TCRdb reprocessed the 5' RACE reads via MiXCR and lists one record per CDR3 protein. The sample has 170,000 or so distinct CDR3 sequences; roughly 6.4% are singletons. The material sequenced was CD4+ T cells sorted from PBMCs, taken on the day of the first yellow fever vaccination. The chain recombines TRBV11-2 with TRBJ2-5, with D perhaps TRBD1 or TRBD2 (6 bases each). This TCR was recovered from a man between 18 and 35 years old who received the YFV17D yellow fever vaccine. CDR3 bases: TGTGCCAGCAGCTCTAAGGGGGGCCCGCCAGAGACCCAGTACTTC. It translates to CASSSKGGPPETQYF.